This entry features one T cell receptor (beta chain) sequence. Its antigen is not identified. This sample was taken from a study of graft-versus-host responses after intestinal transplantation. Across the study: All recipients were transplanted with multivisceral, liver-intestinal, or isolated intestinal grafts. For around three years after anti-thymocyte globulin induction, all recipients took tacrolimus and steroids. Study-wide results and limits: High graft-versus-host to host-versus-graft T cell clonal ratios marked allografts of patients with graft-donor macrochimerism. GvH clones surfaced in recipient marrow, some emerging earlier in ileum or blood.

Trimming shortened V by 6 bases and J by 7 bases, and 7 bases separated the two germline ends. Germline-derived CDR1 and CDR2 are ENHRY and SYGVKD. This CDR3 contains 11 residues. Profiling relied on immunoSEQ multiplex PCR, and the TCRdb table lists in-frame clones only, not all of them. In the table there are 41,000 or so clones, around 95% of which are singletons. This clonotype was sampled from a human donor who was the organ donor for an intestinal transplant. The specimen comprised unstimulated CD8+ T cells sorted from spleen or lymph node cells, sampled before transplant. This chain connects TRBV10-3 to TRBJ2-1; possibly TRBD1 or TRBD2 for D (5 bases each). The CDR3, as DNA: TGTGCCATCAGCTGGGGGAATGAGCAGTTCTTC. This translates into CAISWGNEQFF.